Listed below are T cell receptor beta chains from one sample, sequenced in a study of blood T cell repertoires in COVID-19. Repertoires were generated with immunoSEQ multiplex PCR, while TCRdb's copy carries only in-frame clones and drops some. Of some 54,000 clones listed, around 92% are singletons. The sample was peripheral blood. Receptors originate from a man older than 75 with active or convalescent COVID-19. Both conserved end residues are part of each CDR3. Each record gives: D gene, clone size, V gene, J gene, CDR3 length, CDR3 protein, CDR3 DNA. The D gene is left open where the match is weak. Only some rows state a clone size, as once, few, many or a class for expanded clones.

>-|-|TRBV11-1|TRBJ2-3|14
CASSLGHRADTQYF
TGTGCCAGCAGCTTAGGGCATCGGGCAGATACGCAGTATTTT
>TRBD2|many|TRBV19|TRBJ2-1|15
CARETGLAGPNEQFF
TGTGCCAGAGAGACGGGACTAGCGGGACCCAATGAGCAGTTCTTC
>-|-|TRBV18|TRBJ1-5|15
CASSPLPGSNQPQHF
TGTGCCAGCTCACCCCTCCCGGGGAGCAATCAGCCCCAGCATTTT
>-|-|TRBV24-1|TRBJ1-2|14
CATSDLRRAHGYTF
TGTGCCACCAGTGATTTGCGCAGGGCTCATGGCTACACCTTC
>-|-|TRBV23-1|TRBJ1-5|11
CASSQRQPQHF
TGCGCCAGCAGTCAGCGTCAGCCCCAGCATTTT
>-|-|TRBV6-2/TRBV6-3|TRBJ1-5|14
CASSYSNSNQPQHF
TGTGCCAGCAGTTACTCCAATAGCAATCAGCCCCAGCATTTT
>TRBD1|-|TRBV4-3|TRBJ2-2|17
CASSPRGQGANTGELFF
TGCGCCAGCAGCCCCCGTGGACAGGGAGCGAACACCGGGGAGCTGTTTTTT
>TRBD2|-|TRBV27|TRBJ2-7|14
CASSWTSGLYEQYF
TGTGCCAGCAGTTGGACTAGCGGGCTCTACGAGCAGTACTTC
>-|few|TRBV4-1|TRBJ1-1|16
CASSQRRGRGNTEAFF
TGCGCCAGCAGCCAACGGCGGGGTAGGGGGAACACTGAAGCTTTCTTT
>-|-|TRBV28|TRBJ2-5|15
CASSLAQAEIETQYF
TGTGCCAGCAGTTTGGCTCAGGCAGAGATAGAGACCCAGTACTTC
>-|-|TRBV19|TRBJ1-6|14
CASSGGVGNSPLHF
TGTGCCAGTAGTGGCGGGGTAGGTAATTCACCCCTCCACTTT
>-|-|TRBV19|TRBJ1-3|13
CASSLRAGNTIYF
TGTGCCAGTAGTCTGCGGGCGGGAAACACCATATATTTT
>-|-|TRBV6-5|TRBJ1-4|15
CASSQGLATNEKLFF
TGTGCCAGCAGCCAGGGGCTTGCAACTAATGAAAAACTGTTTTTT
>-|once|TRBV19|TRBJ1-2|15
CASSIPGGENYGYTF
TGTGCCAGTAGTATCCCCGGAGGGGAGAACTATGGCTACACCTTC
>-|-|TRBV30|TRBJ1-2|16
CAWSPPVRIPSYGYTF
TGTGCCTGGAGTCCCCCGGTGCGGATTCCCTCCTATGGCTACACCTTC
>-|-|TRBV10-3|TRBJ2-3|15
CAISGSFLTTDTQYF
TGTGCCATCAGTGGTTCCTTCCTTACTACGGATACGCAGTATTTT
>TRBD2|-|TRBV2|TRBJ2-1|13
CASGPAGGYEQFF
TGTGCCAGCGGCCCCGCGGGAGGCTATGAGCAGTTCTTC
>-|-|TRBV5-1|TRBJ1-1|14
CASSVYGENTEAFF
TGCGCCAGCAGCGTATACGGGGAGAACACTGAAGCTTTCTTT
>TRBD2|-|TRBV28|TRBJ2-7|17
CASSPPFTSGRRNEQYF
TGTGCCAGCAGTCCCCCTTTTACTAGCGGGAGGAGAAACGAGCAGTACTTC
>-|-|TRBV7-2|TRBJ1-6|15
CASSGFGGYNSPLHF
TGTGCCAGCAGCGGGTTCGGGGGATATAATTCACCCCTCCACTTT
>-|-|TRBV3-1/TRBV3-2|TRBJ2-7|13
CASSHGDCHEQYF
TGTGCCAGCAGCCATGGGGACTGCCACGAGCAGTACTTC
>-|-|TRBV7-2|TRBJ1-3|15
CASSLSGGTENTIYF
TGTGCCAGCAGCTTATCGGGGGGGACGGAAAACACCATATATTTT
>-|-|TRBV7-2|TRBJ1-1|14
CASSSAVRNTEAFF
TGTGCCAGCAGCTCGGCGGTGAGAAACACTGAAGCTTTCTTT
>TRBD1|-|TRBV7-3|TRBJ1-1|13
CASSRQGNTEAFF
TGTGCCAGCAGTCGACAGGGGAACACTGAAGCTTTCTTT
>TRBD2|-|TRBV5-6|TRBJ2-5|16
CASSLVPSGSLKTQYF
TGTGCCAGCAGCTTGGTTCCTAGCGGGAGTTTAAAGACCCAGTACTTC
>TRBD1|-|TRBV6-5|TRBJ2-5|13
CASRSGGVETQYF
TGTGCCAGCAGGTCAGGGGGCGTAGAGACCCAGTACTTC
>TRBD1|-|TRBV12-5|TRBJ2-1|14
CASGLGGQGVGRFF
TGTGCTAGTGGTTTGGGGGGACAGGGAGTGGGTAGGTTCTTC
>-|-|TRBV9|TRBJ1-6|15
CASSVVGHDNSPLHF
TGTGCCAGCAGCGTAGTGGGACACGATAATTCACCCCTCCACTTT
>-|-|TRBV11-2|TRBJ2-7|13
CASSLGGSGEQYF
TGTGCCAGCAGCTTAGGTGGATCCGGGGAGCAGTACTTC
>-|-|TRBV19|TRBJ1-2|13
CASRVDNNYGYTF
TGTGCCAGTAGGGTAGACAATAACTATGGCTACACCTTC
>-|-|TRBV7-2|TRBJ1-1|14
CASSPGGVRTEAFF
TGTGCCAGCAGCCCCGGGGGGGTTCGGACTGAAGCTTTCTTT
>TRBD1|-|TRBV9|TRBJ2-3|16
CASSVEKGAVSDTQYF
TGTGCCAGCAGCGTAGAAAAGGGGGCGGTATCGGATACGCAGTATTTT
>-|-|TRBV19|TRBJ1-6|15
CASSESLSYNSPLHF
TGTGCCAGTAGTGAGAGTCTCTCCTATAATTCACCCCTCCACTTT
>TRBD2|-|TRBV5-1|TRBJ2-1|16
CASSLSLAGGRNEQFF
TGCGCCAGCAGCTTGTCCCTAGCGGGAGGTAGAAATGAGCAGTTCTTC
>TRBD1|-|TRBV7-2|TRBJ1-3|16
CASSPRGRFSGNTIYF
TGTGCCAGCAGCCCGAGGGGGCGGTTCTCTGGAAACACCATATATTTT
>TRBD1|-|TRBV18|TRBJ1-1|14
CASSRGTANTEAFF
TGTGCCAGCTCACGAGGGACAGCGAACACTGAAGCTTTCTTT
>TRBD2|-|TRBV30|TRBJ2-1|16
CAWSVRLASSYNEQFF
TGTGCCTGGAGTGTACGACTAGCGAGCTCCTACAATGAGCAGTTCTTC
>TRBD1|-|TRBV10-3|TRBJ2-7|18
CAISPGTGILTSSYEQYF
TGTGCCATCAGTCCCGGGACAGGGATTTTAACATCCTCCTACGAGCAGTACTTC
>-|-|TRBV29-1|TRBJ2-7|12
CSCLAGAREQYF
TGCAGCTGCCTGGCGGGGGCGAGGGAGCAGTACTTC
>-|-|TRBV12-3/TRBV12-4|TRBJ1-2|13
CASSLTSNYGYTF
TGTGCCAGCAGTTTGACTTCTAACTATGGCTACACCTTC
>TRBD1|-|TRBV28|TRBJ1-5|15
CASSATGTGDQPQHF
TGTGCCAGCAGTGCAACCGGGACAGGGGATCAGCCCCAGCATTTT
>TRBD1|-|TRBV5-4|TRBJ2-3|16
CASSQGTGVTTDTQYF
TGTGCCAGCAGCCAAGGAACAGGGGTGACCACAGATACGCAGTATTTT
>-|-|TRBV7-2|TRBJ1-2|15
CASRQGGGAQRGYTF
TGTGCCAGCAGACAAGGCGGGGGGGCGCAGAGGGGCTACACCTTC
>TRBD1|-|TRBV7-9|TRBJ2-5|12
CASSPQGETQYF
TGTGCCAGCAGCCCTCAGGGGGAAACCCAGTACTTC
>TRBD1|-|TRBV7-2|TRBJ2-3|16
CASSLGTGGSTDTQYF
TGTGCCAGCAGCTTAGGGACAGGGGGCAGCACAGATACGCAGTATTTT
>-|-|TRBV4-3|TRBJ2-5|16
CASSQDVSSAIETQYF
TGCGCCAGCAGCCAAGATGTCAGTTCTGCCATTGAGACCCAGTACTTC
>-|-|TRBV5-1|TRBJ2-1|16
CASSLALGTRVNEQFF
TGCGCCAGCAGCTTGGCCTTAGGGACTCGGGTAAATGAGCAGTTCTTC
>TRBD1|-|TRBV7-8|TRBJ2-7|15
CASSFRRQGAYEQYF
TGTGCCAGCAGCTTTAGGCGACAGGGGGCCTACGAGCAGTACTTC
>TRBD1|-|TRBV6-5|TRBJ2-7|16
CASSSPGTGGGHEQYF
TGTGCCAGCAGTTCCCCCGGGACAGGGGGCGGCCACGAGCAGTACTTC
>TRBD2|-|TRBV6-5|TRBJ2-3|14
CASETGGTSDTQYF
TGTGCCAGCGAAACGGGGGGGACCTCAGATACGCAGTATTTT
>TRBD2|-|TRBV6-5|TRBJ2-1|15
CASSYASSGGNEQFF
TGTGCCAGCAGTTACGCGTCTAGCGGGGGCAATGAGCAGTTCTTC
>TRBD2|-|TRBV19|TRBJ2-1|17
CASSIRLAGGYYNEQFF
TGTGCCAGTAGTATAAGACTAGCGGGGGGGTACTACAATGAGCAGTTCTTC
>TRBD1|-|TRBV11-3|TRBJ1-1|13
CASSHRGNTEAFF
TGTGCCAGCAGTCACAGGGGGAACACTGAAGCTTTCTTT
>-|-|TRBV19|TRBJ1-5|13
CASSIAGNQPQHF
TGTGCCAGTAGTATAGCAGGGAATCAGCCCCAGCATTTT
>TRBD2|-|TRBV5-1|TRBJ2-3|18
CASSTGLAGSSLTDTQYF
TGCGCCAGCAGCACAGGACTAGCGGGGAGCTCTCTCACAGATACGCAGTATTTT
>-|once|TRBV14|TRBJ2-7|12
CASSRTGYEQYF
TGTGCCAGCAGTCGAACAGGCTACGAGCAGTACTTC
>TRBD1|few|TRBV7-2|TRBJ1-2|15
CASSFNRGRDYGYTF
TGTGCCAGCAGCTTTAACAGGGGGCGCGACTATGGCTACACCTTC
>-|-|TRBV29-1|TRBJ2-5|13
CSVEAGRGETQYF
TGCAGCGTTGAAGCGGGGCGGGGAGAGACCCAGTACTTC
>-|-|TRBV6-5|TRBJ1-3|14
CASSLGQDFNTIYF
TGTGCCAGCAGCTTGGGGCAGGATTTTAACACCATATATTTT